A single sample gave rise to the 2 T cell receptor beta chains below, sequenced in a study of shared clonotypes between healthy human individuals. Sequenced by immunoSEQ multiplex PCR; TCRdb stores in-frame clones only, minus some. This sample has a few hundred thousand clones, with around 97% found just once. The sequenced material came from naive CD4+ T cells sorted from blood. The subset was: CD45RA+ positively selected. The origin of the receptors is a woman aged 30 to 39 in good health.

This chain joins TRBV4-2 and TRBJ2-5; D may match TRBD1 or TRBD2 (5 bases each). Germline CDR1 is LGHNA and CDR2 is YNFKEQ. The length of the CDR3 is 18 residues. V lost 0 bases and J lost 7, with 24 bases in between. The CDR3 spells CASSQDMESPGERGTQYF. CDR3 nucleotides: TGTGCCAGCAGCCAAGATATGGAATCTCCCGGGGAAAGGGGGACCCAGTACTTC.

V is TRBV6-1 and J is TRBJ2-5; 7 bases fit TRBD1. CDR3 length: 13 residues. Germline V gives CDR1 MNHNS, CDR2 SASEGT. With V trimmed by 6 bases and J by 4 bases, 5 bases remained unmatched. Here the CDR3 DNA reads TGTGCCAGCAGGGAGACAGGGAGAGAGACCCAGTACTTC. Amino acids: CASRETGRETQYF.